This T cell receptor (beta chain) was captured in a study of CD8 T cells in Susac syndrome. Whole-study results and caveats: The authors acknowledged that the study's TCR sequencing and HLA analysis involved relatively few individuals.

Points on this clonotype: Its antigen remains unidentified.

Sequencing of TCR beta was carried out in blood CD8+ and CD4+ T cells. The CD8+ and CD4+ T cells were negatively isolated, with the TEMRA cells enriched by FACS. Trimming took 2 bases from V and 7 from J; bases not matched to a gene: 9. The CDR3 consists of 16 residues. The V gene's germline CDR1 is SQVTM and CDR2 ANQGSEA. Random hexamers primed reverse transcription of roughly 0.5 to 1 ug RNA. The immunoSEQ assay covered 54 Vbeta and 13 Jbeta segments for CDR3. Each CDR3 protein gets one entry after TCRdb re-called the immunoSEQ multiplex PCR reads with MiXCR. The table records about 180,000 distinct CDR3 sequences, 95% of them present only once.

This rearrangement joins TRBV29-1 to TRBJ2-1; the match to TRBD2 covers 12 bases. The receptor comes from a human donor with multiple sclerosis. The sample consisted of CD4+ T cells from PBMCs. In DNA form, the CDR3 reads TGCAGCGTTGAATTCCTAGCGGGGGGGCTGAGAAATGAGCAGTTCTTC. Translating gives CSVEFLAGGLRNEQFF.